The 2 T cell receptor beta chains in this list originate from one sample, sequenced in a study of regulatory T cells in long-lasting Graves disease. For TCR beta, libraries came from iRepertoire HTBI primers and Arm-PCR of CDR3 regions. TCRdb independently ran MiXCR on the multiplex PCR reads; one entry per CDR3 protein. There are hundreds of thousands of distinct CDR3 sequences in the sample; around 15% occur only once, and roughly 25% lies in the top ten. Time point reported: newly diagnosed GD, antithyroid drugs for less than 3 months. RNA isolated from PBMCs was used to make the TCR library. Separately, the same data were catalogued under a study of T cells in Graves' hyperthyroidism and ophthalmopathy.

Here the sequenced sample was peripheral blood mononuclear cells (PBMCs), taken at new diagnosis, from a patient treated with antithyroid drugs. The source of these receptors is a woman aged 35 to 59 with Graves disease.

This chain uses TRBV5-1 with TRBJ1-1; 7 nucleotides align to TRBD1. Germline CDR1 is SGHRS and CDR2 is YFSETQ. V lost 5 bases to trimming and J lost 5 bases; unmatched junction nucleotides: 6. This CDR3 is 13 amino acids long. The CDR3 region is CASRTGQGTEAFF. DNA of the CDR3: TGCGCCAGCAGGACAGGGCAGGGTACTGAAGCTTTCTTT.

This clonotype was seen ten or more times. The rearrangement uses TRBV28 and TRBJ2-3; 13 nucleotides align to TRBD2. The trim removed 5 bases at V and 2 bases at J, leaving 10 bases unmatched. There are 18 residues in the CDR3. The germline V gene has CDR1 MDHEN and CDR2 SYDVKM. The CDR3 reads CASSLHGLAGDHTDTQYF. CDR3 in DNA: TGTGCCAGCAGTCTCCACGGACTAGCGGGGGACCACACAGATACGCAGTATTTT.